The clone carrying this T cell receptor (beta chain) was detected once. The J segment lost 8 bases and the V segment lost 5 bases, leaving 16 bases of the junction unmatched. The germline V gene has CDR1 MNHEY and CDR2 SMNVEV (reference sequence). This CDR3 contains 17 residues. This specimen belongs to a study of T cell responses to AZD1222 COVID-19 vaccine. Measured with immunoSEQ multiplex PCR; TCRdb has only the in-frame clones, and not every one. The repertoire holds some 130,000 clones, with more than 85% as singletons. The sample in question was peripheral blood, obtained 28 days after the second AZD1222 dose. The clonotype comes from an adult who received the AZD1222 COVID-19 vaccine. This chain connects TRBV27 to TRBJ2-2, with TRBD2 matching 8 bases. CDR3 amino acids: CASSPPGTSNSLGELFF. The CDR3 DNA follows: TGTGCCAGCAGTCCCCCCGGGACTAGTAATAGCTTGGGGGAGCTGTTTTTT.